The entry below gives a single T cell receptor (beta chain) sequence along with its context. This entry is derived from a study of OX40 agonist ivuxolimab in advanced cancers. The CDR3 loop spans 15 amino acids. Germline V gene lookup returns CDR1 SGHRS and CDR2 YFSETQ. Deletions cut 4 bases from V and 6 bases from J, with 18 bases between. The data were produced by immunoSEQ multiplex PCR, yet TCRdb's version contains in-frame clones alone and is incomplete. The sample shows 20,000 to 25,000 clones, 88% of them seen only once. V and J are TRBV5-1 and TRBJ2-3; D tentatively fits TRBD1 or TRBD2 (6 bases each). This specimen was CD4+ or CD8+ T cells sorted from blood, taken in a trial of the OX40 agonist ivuxolimab. The receptor was derived from an adult with an advanced solid tumor such as melanoma, head and neck, liver or kidney cancer. The CDR3 bases are TGCGCCAGCAGCCTCTGGGGGGCTACGCACGATACGCAGTATTTT. Translation: CASSLWGATHDTQYF.